This passage covers 21 T cell receptor beta chains from one sample sequenced in a study of CD8 T cells in Susac syndrome (dated by TCRdb to the late 2010s). Library prep was done by the immunoSEQ multiplex PCR assay. RNA was extracted with the RNeasy kit and roughly 0.45 to 1 ug was reverse transcribed using random hexamers. TCRdb redid the processing of the public reads, applying fastp at Q25 and MiXCR, and retained in-frame beta chains. Rows merge per CDR3 protein into single entries with the most common DNA and genes. This sample gives about 49,000 distinct CDR3 sequences in total; approximately 94% of them show up just once. The ten largest clonotypes hold approximately 0.53% of the sample. The sequenced sample consisted of CD8+ T cells from PBMCs. The receptors stem from a human donor in good health.

The chain uses TRBV27 and TRBJ1-5, with 10 bases lining up with TRBD1. Germline V gives CDR1 MNHEY, CDR2 SMNVEV (reference sequence). The CDR3 consists of 15 residues. V gave up 6 bases and J gave up 3 bases; unmatched junction bases: 5. The CDR3 sequence: CASRPGQGFNQPQHF. The CDR3 bases are TGTGCCAGCAGGCCGGGACAGGGGTTCAATCAGCCCCAGCATTTT.

This chain connects TRBV7-8 to TRBJ2-2; 9 bases are a match to TRBD1. Trimming cost V 2 bases and J 5 bases; bases outside gene matches: 6. CDR1 and CDR2 from the germline V gene are SGHVS and FQNEAQ. The CDR3 is 16 residues long. The CDR3 DNA is TGTGCCAGCAGCTTAACGGGGACAGGGAATACCGGGGAGCTGTTTTTT. Amino acid sequence: CASSLTGTGNTGELFF.

The V call is TRBV19, the J call TRBJ2-1; maybe TRBD2 (5 bases). From germline, CDR1 is LNHDA and CDR2 SQIVND (reference sequence). The CDR3 length is 18 residues. V gave up 2 bases and J gave up 0 bases, with 17 bases separating them. CDR3 coding DNA: TGTGCCAGTAGTATATCTTTCATCGGCGGAGGCTCCTACAATGAGCAGTTCTTC. As protein: CASSISFIGGGSYNEQFF.

The chain links TRBV7-9 to TRBJ1-5, with 8 positions matching TRBD1. Germline V gene data show CDR1 as SEHNR and CDR2 as FQNEAQ (reference sequence). This CDR3 is 15 amino acids long. The junction had 4 bases not matched to a gene; V was cut back by 4 bases and J by 2 bases. CDR3 sequence: CASSYGQGGNQPQHF. CDR3 nucleotide sequence: TGTGCCAGCAGCTACGGACAGGGCGGCAATCAGCCCCAGCATTTT.

The chain uses TRBV12-3 or TRBV12-4 and TRBJ2-2; no clear D. V dropped 3 bases and J dropped 4 bases, with 0 bases sitting between them. This CDR3 is built from 11 residues. The DNA for the CDR3 is TGTGCCAGCAGTTTCACCGGGGAGCTGTTTTTT. This codes for CASSFTGELFF.

This clonotype has a single count. The CDR3 reads CASSPPLIVVETQYF. CDR3 sequence (DNA): TGTGCCAGCAGTCCACCCCTAATAGTGGTAGAGACCCAGTACTTC. The genes are TRBV12-3 or TRBV12-4 and TRBJ2-5; D unresolved. V shed 5 bases and J shed 4 bases, with 17 bases lying between them. The CDR3 length is 15 residues.

This clonotype was counted only a few times. The junction does not match germline at one end; this may be a read error. The chain recombines TRBV9 with TRBJ2-6; D may be TRBD1 (5 bases). This CDR3 has 15 residues. Germline lookup yields CDR1 SGDLS and CDR2 YYNGEE. CDR3 amino acids: CASSEDFSGANVLTF. The CDR3 DNA reads as TGTGCCAGCAGCGAAGATTTCTCTGGGGCCAATGTCCTGACTTTC.

V gene TRBV9 combines with J gene TRBJ1-1, with D tentatively TRBD1 (5 bases). This CDR3 is 15 amino acids long. Germline CDR1 reads SGDLS; CDR2 reads YYNGEE. Trimming pared 0 bases from V and 1 base from J, leaving 10 bases between. CDR3 region: CASSVDDRPNTEAFF. DNA of the CDR3: TGTGCCAGCAGCGTAGATGACAGACCGAACACTGAAGCTTTCTTT.

This clonotype was counted once. This chain joins TRBV2 and TRBJ2-3; D is possibly TRBD1 or TRBD2 (5 bases each). Trimming removed 1 base at V and 1 base at J, with 12 bases between. Germline V CDR1 and CDR2: SNHLY, FYNNEI. This CDR3 contains 16 residues. The CDR3 loop is CASSEVGQGRTDTQYF. As DNA, the CDR3 is TGTGCCAGCAGTGAAGTTGGGCAGGGACGCACAGATACGCAGTATTTT.

This clonotype came up once. V and J are TRBV13 and TRBJ2-7; D perhaps matches TRBD2 (6 bases). This CDR3 is built from 13 residues. Germline-derived CDR1 and CDR2 are PRHDT and FYEKMQ (reference sequence). V lost 5 bases and J 0 bases, leaving 8 bases between the germline ends. CDR3 sequence: CASSLASSYEQYF. The CDR3 bases are TGTGCCAGCAGCCTAGCGAGCTCCTACGAGCAGTACTTC.

The genes are TRBV4-1 and TRBJ2-2, with a possible D match to TRBD2 (6 bases). Germline V CDR1 and CDR2: MGHRA, YSYEKL. V gave up 3 bases and J gave up 4 bases, with 12 bases separating them. This CDR3 spans 15 amino acids. The chain's CDR3 is CASSHPGRGTGELFF. As DNA, the CDR3 is TGCGCCAGCAGCCATCCCGGGAGAGGCACCGGGGAGCTGTTTTTT.

The V call is TRBV6-6, the J call TRBJ1-1; D remains ambiguous. The CDR3 runs 12 residues. Germline CDR1 and CDR2: MNHNY and SVGAGI (reference sequence). V was cut by 6 bases and J by 4 bases, with 9 bases left in between. This chain's CDR3 is CASSPDGTEAFF. The CDR3 bases are TGTGCCAGCAGCCCCGATGGCACTGAAGCTTTCTTT.

V and J are TRBV27 and TRBJ2-2; no definite D call. The CDR3 spans 13 residues. Germline V gene data show CDR1 as MNHEY and CDR2 as SMNVEV (reference sequence). V lost 1 base to trimming and J lost 5 bases, with 5 bases between them. CDR3 in DNA: TGTGCCAGCAGTTTATGGGCGACCGGGGAGCTGTTTTTT. Its protein product is CASSLWATGELFF.

V usage is TRBV9 and J usage is TRBJ1-4; TRBD1 aligns across 8 bases. V shed 0 bases and J 10 bases; nucleotides not matched to a gene: 14. The CDR3 has 17 amino acids. The V gene's germline CDR1 is SGDLS and CDR2 YYNGEE. CDR3 in DNA: TGTGCCAGCAGCGTAGAGGAATACCCGGGACAGGAGGGAAAACTGTTTTTT. Its translation: CASSVEEYPGQEGKLFF. Based on the CDR3 plus reference TRBV9 and TRBJ1-4, the full variable domain is DSGVTQTPKHLITATGQRVTLRCSPRSGDLSVYWYQQSLDQGLQFLIQYYNGEERAKGNILERFSAQQFPDLHSELNLSSLELGDSALYFCASSVEEYPGQEGKLFFGSGTQLSVL.

The chain employs TRBV7-9 and TRBJ1-2; TRBD1 might be the D (5 bases). Trimming left V 5 bases short and J 1 base short, with 14 bases between. The CDR3 length is 15 residues. Germline loops: CDR1 SEHNR, CDR2 FQNEAQ (reference sequence). CDR3 amino acids: CASSQGVADNYGYTF. The CDR3 DNA follows: TGTGCCAGCAGCCAAGGGGTGGCTGATAACTATGGCTACACCTTC.

This chain connects TRBV15 to TRBJ1-1; D unclear. V gave up 1 base and J gave up 3 bases, with 6 bases separating them. The CDR3 loop spans 13 amino acids. Germline assignment: CDR1 LNHNV and CDR2 YYDKDF (reference sequence). The CDR3 loop is CATSRGKYTEAFF. In nucleotides, the CDR3 is TGTGCCACCAGCAGAGGGAAATACACTGAAGCTTTCTTT.

V gene TRBV2 combines with J gene TRBJ2-7; D may be TRBD2 (6 bases). Between the trimmed V and J ends, which lost 1 base and 2 bases, there was a span of 15 bases. Germline CDR1 is SNHLY and CDR2 is FYNNEI. The CDR3 loop spans 16 amino acids. CDR3: CASSEGEGGPPYEQYF. The CDR3 nucleotides are TGTGCCAGCAGTGAAGGCGAGGGAGGTCCTCCCTACGAGCAGTACTTC.

The chain recombines TRBV27 with TRBJ2-7; D is unresolved. The CDR3 sequence is 12 residues long. The V gene lost 8 bases and the J gene lost 5 bases, with 13 bases spanning the gap. Looked up from germline, CDR1 is MNHEY and CDR2 is SMNVEV (reference sequence). CDR3 bases: TGTGCCAGCCGCAATTGGGTTCACGAGCAGTACTTC. Amino acids: CASRNWVHEQYF.

This clonotype was detected once. The chain uses TRBV4-1 and TRBJ2-2; the match to TRBD2 covers 8 bases. The CDR3 runs to 16 residues. Looked up from germline, CDR1 is MGHRA and CDR2 is YSYEKL. V trimming: 1 base; J trimming: 0 bases; junction bases outside the gene matches: 1. CDR3 region: CASSQAGGANTGELFF. DNA of the CDR3: TGCGCCAGCAGCCAAGCGGGAGGGGCGAACACCGGGGAGCTGTTTTTT.

In this sample, this clonotype turned up once. The V call is TRBV15, the J call TRBJ2-7; TRBD1 matches at 11 bases. The CDR3 covers 12 residues. The V segment lost 8 bases and the J segment 3 bases; nucleotides outside the gene matches: 0. CDR1 is LNHNV and CDR2 is YYDKDF in the germline V gene (reference sequence). The CDR3 nucleotides read TGTGCCACCGGGACAGGGGGCTACGAGCAGTACTTC. This gives the protein CATGTGGYEQYF. The full variable domain, rest sourced from reference TRBV15 and TRBJ2-7, is DAMVIQNPRYQVTQFGKPVTLSCSQTLNHNVMYWYQQKSSQAPKLLFHYYDKDFNNEADTPDNFQSRRPNTSFCFLDIRSPGLGDTAMYLCATGTGGYEQYFGPGTRLTVT.

This chain links TRBV13 with TRBJ2-7; 7 nucleotides align to TRBD2. Germline V gene sequence: CDR1 PRHDT, CDR2 FYEKMQ (reference sequence). The CDR3 is made up of 14 amino acids. V gave up 4 bases and J gave up 3 bases; unmatched junction bases: 6. The CDR3 DNA follows: TGTGCCAGCAGCTCGTCTAGCGGTGTCTACGAGCAGTACTTC. Protein product: CASSSSSGVYEQYF.